This TCR beta chain was identified in a study of identical twins. Trimming cost V 3 bases and J 0 bases; bases outside gene matches: 6. Germline V CDR1 and CDR2: SGHRS, YFSETQ. The length of the CDR3 is 16 residues. TCRdb reprocessed the 5' RACE reads with MiXCR, giving one entry per CDR3 protein. The sample records around 680,000 distinct CDR3 sequences, 8% to 9% being singletons. Note on this clonotype: Its specificity is unknown.

Study-level findings and limits: Beta out-of-frame twin sharing showed a weaker excess.

This sample also appeared in a second study, on yellow fever vaccine responses in identical twins.

V is TRBV5-1 and J is TRBJ1-1, with 9 bases aligning to TRBD1. This TCR was recovered from a woman aged 18-29 years in good health. Sequenced material: PBMCs. The CDR3: CASSSGQGAVNTEAFF. CDR3 DNA sequence: TGCGCCAGCAGCTCGGGACAGGGAGCGGTGAACACTGAAGCTTTCTTT. The full variable domain, in which reference TRBV5-1 and TRBJ1-1 provide the parts outside the CDR3, is KAGVTQTPRYLIKTRGQQVTLSCSPISGHRSVSWYQQTPGQGLQFLFEYFSETQRNKGNFPGRFSGRQFSNSRSEMNVSTLELGDSALYLCASSSGQGAVNTEAFFGQGTRLTVV.